The 27 T cell receptor beta chains below were found in one sample sequenced in a study of cytomegalovirus exposure and HLA in healthy donors. PCR involved 60 Vbeta and 13 Jbeta primers. Assay used: immunoSEQ multiplex PCR; TCRdb lists only in-frame clones, some missing. This sample has some 180,000 clones, with roughly two thirds found just once. Material: PBMCs. These receptors were taken from a woman between 18 and 30 years old in good health and CMV-seropositive.

For the CDR3, the DNA is TGTGCCAGCAGTTCCCCGACAGGGCCCGACACTGAAGCTTTCTTT. It is translated as CASSSPTGPDTEAFF. J is TRBJ1-1 and V is TRBV6-6; 7 bases line up with TRBD1. The trim removed 4 bases at V and 3 bases at J, leaving 8 bases unmatched. CDR3 size: 15 residues. The germline V gene encodes CDR1 MNHNY and CDR2 SVGAGI (reference sequence).

The chain combines TRBV5-6 with TRBJ1-3; the D gene is possibly TRBD1 (5 bases). Per the germline V gene, CDR1 is SGHDT and CDR2 is YYEEEE. V lost 2 bases to trimming and J lost 2 bases, with 8 bases between them. The CDR3 is 14 amino acids. The CDR3 spells CASSFAGAGNTIYF. The CDR3 region has the DNA TGTGCCAGCAGCTTTGCGGGGGCTGGAAACACCATATATTTT.

J is TRBJ2-7 and V is TRBV7-6; the match to TRBD1 covers 8 bases. Germline trimming cut 3 bases from V and 5 bases from J; bases unmatched to any gene: 6. The CDR3 spans 14 residues. Per the germline V gene, CDR1 is SGHVS and CDR2 is FNYEAQ. The CDR3 is CASSLQGAKDEQYF. The CDR3 bases are TGTGCCAGCAGCTTGCAGGGGGCAAAGGACGAGCAGTACTTC. Looking up the rest from reference TRBV7-6 and TRBJ2-7 gives the full variable domain: GAGVSQSPRYKVTKRGQDVALRCDPISGHVSLYWYRQALGQGPEFLTYFNYEAQQDKSGLPNDRFSAERPEGSISTLTIQRTEQRDSAMYRCASSLQGAKDEQYFGPGTRLTVT.

CDR3 DNA: TGTGCCATCCGGGCAGGAGGGGTCAATCAGCCCCAGCATTTT. Its protein product is CAIRAGGVNQPQHF. The gene calls are TRBV10-3 and TRBJ1-5, with D possibly being TRBD1 (5 bases). V lost 8 bases, J lost 3 bases, and 14 bases lay in between. This CDR3 is 14 amino acids long. The germline V gene has CDR1 ENHRY and CDR2 SYGVKD.

This clone was recorded only once. This rearrangement joins TRBV20-1 to TRBJ2-1, with 7 bases identical to TRBD2. This CDR3 contains 11 residues. Germline CDR1 DFQATT, CDR2 SNEGSKA (reference sequence). CDR3 DNA: TGCACTCCGTGGGGGGGTGGTGAGCAGTTCTTC. Protein product: CTPWGGGEQFF.

This clone was seen a handful of times. The gene calls are TRBV7-2 and TRBJ2-7, with 7 bases matching TRBD1. Trimming cost V 5 bases and J 2 bases; bases outside gene matches: 6. CDR1 is SGHTA and CDR2 is FQGNSA in the germline V gene. The CDR3 runs to 14 residues. The CDR3 loop is CASSLGTEPYEQYF. As DNA, the CDR3 is TGTGCCAGCAGCCTCGGGACAGAGCCCTACGAGCAGTACTTC.

Points on this clone: A junction end diverges from the germline sequence, so it may reflect a read error. The J gene is TRBJ2-7, the V gene TRBV7-9; D is uncertain. Germline-derived CDR1 and CDR2 are SEHNR and FQNEAQ (reference sequence). The CDR3 loop spans 12 amino acids. In nucleotides, the CDR3 is TGTTCCAGCAGCTTAGAGAGCTACGAGCAGTACTTC. Amino acids: CSSSLESYEQYF.

This clone has a handful of counts. The chain recombines TRBV5-5 with TRBJ2-1, with a weak D call TRBD2 (7 bases). Between the trimmed V and J ends, which lost 4 bases and 0 bases, there was a span of 17 bases. This CDR3 contains 17 residues. In germline, CDR1 is SGHKS, CDR2 YYEKEE (reference sequence). The CDR3 DNA follows: TGTGCCAGCAGCCATTACAGGGAGGGCGGCTCCTACAATGAGCAGTTCTTC. Translating it yields CASSHYREGGSYNEQFF.

This chain links TRBV19 with TRBJ2-6; 7 nucleotides line up with TRBD1. Trimming at V came to 3 bases and at J to 4 bases, leaving 6 bases not matched to a gene. The CDR3 covers 16 residues. Looked up from germline, CDR1 is LNHDA and CDR2 is SQIVND (reference sequence). CDR3 loop: CASSITTGIGANVLTF. The CDR3 DNA reads TGTGCCAGTAGTATTACGACAGGGATCGGGGCCAACGTCCTGACTTTC.

This chain connects TRBV7-9 to TRBJ1-1; perhaps TRBD1 as D (5 bases). CDR3 size: 12 residues. Germline-derived CDR1 and CDR2 are SEHNR and FQNEAQ (reference sequence). Trimming took off 7 bases at V and 7 bases at J, with 13 bases between the two ends. The CDR3 DNA reads TGTGCCAGCACCCCTGGGGGGTATGAAGCTTTCTTT. It codes for CASTPGGYEAFF.

As concerns this clone: Its ends do not fully match the called genes, so a read error is possible. This chain links TRBV7-9 with TRBJ1-6; 10 nucleotides align to TRBD1. This CDR3 spans 19 amino acids. Looked up from germline, CDR1 is SEHNR and CDR2 is FQNEAQ (reference sequence). The CDR3 reads CSSSPLRRDRGRAGSPLHF. The CDR3, as DNA: TGTTCCAGCAGCCCACTCCGTCGGGACAGGGGAAGGGCTGGTTCACCCCTCCACTTT.

This chain uses TRBV7-6 with TRBJ1-4, with TRBD1 identical over 9 bases. From germline, CDR1 is SGHVS and CDR2 FNYEAQ. V was clipped by 3 bases and J by 13 bases; unmatched bases: 9. There are 14 residues in the CDR3. The CDR3 protein is CASSFGQGRWGLFF. CDR3 DNA: TGTGCCAGCAGCTTCGGACAGGGGAGATGGGGACTGTTTTTT.

The V gene is TRBV5-1, the J gene TRBJ2-5; 7 bases fit TRBD1. The trim removed 2 bases at V and 4 bases at J, leaving 5 bases unmatched. The CDR3 contains 14 residues. CDR1 and CDR2 (germline): SGHRS, YFSETQ. Written as DNA, the CDR3 is TGCGCCAGCAGCTTTATAGGACAGGCAGAGACCCAGTACTTC. Its translation is CASSFIGQAETQYF.

The V call is TRBV5-1, the J call TRBJ2-7; 9 bases match TRBD1. CDR1 and CDR2 (germline): SGHRS, YFSETQ. J gave up 1 base and V 7 bases, and 9 bases lay outside the gene matches. The CDR3 contains 15 residues. CDR3 in amino acids: CASGQGQGGSYEQYF. In nucleotides, the CDR3 is TGCGCCAGCGGCCAGGGACAGGGAGGGTCCTACGAGCAGTACTTC.

CDR3 region: CSVTTSGASYEQYF. The CDR3 DNA reads as TGCAGCGTGACCACTAGCGGAGCCTCCTACGAGCAGTACTTC. V and J are TRBV29-1 and TRBJ2-7; 8 nucleotides align to TRBD2. Unmatched junction bases numbered 7, after V lost 6 bases and J lost 0 bases. The CDR3 has 14 residues. Germline values: CDR1 SQVTM, CDR2 ANQGSEA.

The chain joins TRBV9 to TRBJ2-2; TRBD1 matches at 10 bases. This CDR3 spans 16 amino acids. J lost 0 bases, V lost 4 bases, and 3 bases had no gene match. The germline V gene has CDR1 SGDLS and CDR2 YYNGEE. CDR3 bases: TGTGCCAGCAGCCCTGGACAGGGGGCGAACACCGGGGAGCTGTTTTTT. Amino acids: CASSPGQGANTGELFF.

This clone was seen just once. This chain joins TRBV27 and TRBJ2-3; perhaps TRBD2 as D (5 bases). Per the germline V gene, CDR1 is MNHEY and CDR2 is SMNVEV (reference sequence). V gave up 7 bases and J gave up 0 bases, with 29 bases separating them. The CDR3 length is 20 residues. The CDR3 DNA sequence: TGTGCCAGCACTTCTTGGGAGACGTCGCTCTCCCGTAAGAGCACAGATACGCAGTATTTT. Protein sequence: CASTSWETSLSRKSTDTQYF.

The V and J genes are TRBV7-9 and TRBJ1-3, with TRBD1 matching over 7 bases. Germline loops: CDR1 SEHNR, CDR2 FQNEAQ (reference sequence). V shed 5 bases, J shed 4 bases, and the junction held 11 bases outside the gene matches. The CDR3 runs 16 residues. CDR3 sequence (DNA): TGTGCCAGCAGCCCCGACCGCAAGGGGGCCGGAAACACCATATATTTT. Translating gives CASSPDRKGAGNTIYF. The variable domain in full, with the rest retrieved from reference TRBV7-9 and TRBJ1-3, is DTGVSQNPRHKITKRGQNVTFRCDPISEHNRLYWYRQTLGQGPEFLTYFQNEAQLEKSRLLSDRFSAERPKGSFSTLEIQRTEQGDSAMYLCASSPDRKGAGNTIYFGEGSWLTVV.

DNA of the CDR3: TGTGCCTATTGGCGGGCAGACTACTCTGGAAACACCATATATTTT. This sequence encodes CAYWRADYSGNTIYF. V is TRBV30 and J is TRBJ1-3; D is unresolved. This CDR3 is built from 15 residues. V lost 7 bases and J 0 bases, leaving 16 bases between the germline ends. Germline-derived CDR1 and CDR2 are GTSNPN and SVGIG (reference sequence).

V gene TRBV5-1 combines with J gene TRBJ2-1; TRBD2 is a possible D gene (6 bases). Trimming removed 0 bases from V and 9 bases from J, with 10 bases in between. The germline gives CDR1 SGHRS, CDR2 YFSETQ. The CDR3 runs to 13 residues. CDR3: CASSLGLGGEQFF. CDR3 DNA: TGCGCCAGCAGCTTGGGACTCGGGGGTGAGCAGTTCTTC.

The genes are TRBV29-1 and TRBJ1-2; no clear D gene. There are 13 residues in the CDR3. V was clipped by 4 bases and J by 1 base, with 10 bases between them. Germline-derived CDR1 and CDR2 are SQVTM and ANQGSEA. This chain's CDR3 is CSVVTGFNYGYTF. The CDR3 DNA reads as TGCAGCGTTGTCACCGGGTTTAACTATGGCTACACCTTC.

This clone was recorded once. This sequence joins TRBV7-2 and TRBJ2-3, with TRBD1 as a possible D gene (6 bases). V dropped 1 base and J dropped 8 bases, with 13 bases sitting between them. There are 14 residues in the CDR3. Germline V gene sequence: CDR1 SGHTA, CDR2 FQGNSA. CDR3 in DNA: TGTGCCAGCAGCTTAGACGGCAGAGGGGGTACGCAGTATTTT. This translates into CASSLDGRGGTQYF.

The rearrangement uses TRBV6-5 and TRBJ1-6, with TRBD1 matching 8 bases. There are 15 residues in the CDR3. The J segment lost 8 bases and the V segment lost 2 bases, leaving 5 bases of the junction unmatched. Germline V gene data show CDR1 as MNHEY and CDR2 as SVGAGI. The CDR3 sequence: CASSYEAGGYSPLHF. CDR3 DNA: TGTGCCAGCAGTTACGAGGCAGGGGGCTATTCACCCCTCCACTTT.

With regard to this clone: A read error may account for a junction end that differs from germline. The V gene is TRBV11-2, the J gene TRBJ1-1; TRBD1 matches at 8 bases. The CDR3 is 15 residues long. Germline CDR1 reads SGHAT; CDR2 reads FQNNGV. In DNA form, the CDR3 reads TGTGCCAGCAACTTAGGGACAGGAATGAACACTGAAGCTTTCTTT. Translation: CASNLGTGMNTEAFF.

This clone appeared a single time. This chain links TRBV6-5 with TRBJ1-2; D perhaps matches TRBD1 (5 bases). The V end was cut by 3 bases, the J end by 4 bases, with 12 bases between. Germline lookup yields CDR1 MNHEY and CDR2 SVGAGI. The CDR3 consists of 14 residues. The CDR3 DNA sequence: TGTGCCAGCAGTTATAGGCAGGGCCCCTATGGCTACACCTTC. Its protein product is CASSYRQGPYGYTF.

V and J are TRBV7-9 and TRBJ1-2; TRBD1 might be the D (5 bases). V dropped 4 bases and J dropped 2 bases, with 5 bases sitting between them. The CDR3 is 12 amino acids. From germline, CDR1 is SEHNR and CDR2 FQNEAQ (reference sequence). CDR3 sequence: CASSWTNYGYTF. The CDR3 DNA is TGTGCCAGCAGCTGGACAAACTATGGCTACACCTTC. Variable domain in full (rest from reference TRBV7-9 and TRBJ1-2): DTGVSQNPRHKITKRGQNVTFRCDPISEHNRLYWYRQTLGQGPEFLTYFQNEAQLEKSRLLSDRFSAERPKGSFSTLEIQRTEQGDSAMYLCASSWTNYGYTFGSGTRLTVV.

The chain links TRBV5-6 to TRBJ2-1, with TRBD2 matching 8 bases. The CDR3 loop spans 15 amino acids. Per the germline V gene, CDR1 is SGHDT and CDR2 is YYEEEE. Trimming at V came to 2 bases and at J to 4 bases, leaving 5 bases not matched to a gene. The CDR3 bases are TGTGCCAGCAGCTTCACTAGCGGTGTTTACAATGAGCAGTTCTTC. Protein: CASSFTSGVYNEQFF. The variable domain in full, with the rest retrieved from reference TRBV5-6 and TRBJ2-1, is DAGVTQSPTHLIKTRGQQVTLRCSPKSGHDTVSWYQQALGQGPQFIFQYYEEEERQRGNFPDRFSGHQFPNYSSELNVNALLLGDSALYLCASSFTSGVYNEQFFGPGTRLTVL.